A selection of T cell receptor beta chains follows, all from one sample in a study of molecular identifiers for immune sequencing clone quantification. In TCRdb, the PCR reads were re-called with MiXCR into one record per CDR3 protein. Here the sample spans some 580,000 distinct CDR3 sequences, around 25% being singletons. Sequenced input: naive CD8+ T cells from blood, with Jurkat cell RNA spiked in. The receptors here all came from a human donor in good health. Some libraries in this study had Jurkat cell RNA spiked in. Both conserved end residues are part of each CDR3. A D gene is named only where the DNA matches it firmly. The size of a clone is reported for some rows only, either as once, few or many, or as a class for expanded clones.

J gene | D gene | clone size | V gene | CDR3 DNA | CDR3 protein
TRBJ1-1 | - | few | TRBV7-9 | TGTGCCAGCAGCCAAACCACAGGGAAGACTGAAGCTTTCTTT | CASSQTTGKTEAFF
TRBJ1-3 | - | few | TRBV25-1 | TGTGCCAGCGCTGCTGGAAACACCACATATTTT | CASAAGNTTYF
TRBJ1-5 | TRBD1 | - | TRBV6-2/TRBV6-3 | TGTGCCAGCACCGGGACAGCAAGCAATCAGCCCCAGCATTTT | CASTGTASNQPQHF
TRBJ1-1 | TRBD1 | few | TRBV15 | TGTGCCACCAGCAGAAGTAGGACAGGCGGGGACACTGAAGCTTTCTTT | CATSRSRTGGDTEAFF
TRBJ1-1 | - | many | TRBV29-1 | TGCAGCGTTGTCCTCCCCGGGGAGAACACTGAAGCTTTCTTT | CSVVLPGENTEAFF
TRBJ1-6 | TRBD1 | - | TRBV28 | TGTGCCAGCAGAAATACCGGGACAGGGGATTCACCCCTCCACTTT | CASRNTGTGDSPLHF
TRBJ2-3 | - | many | TRBV21-1 | TGTGCCAGCCCCGGACGAGGCCCACTGACAGATACGCAGTATTTT | CASPGRGPLTDTQYF
TRBJ1-2 | - | - | TRBV4-1 | TGCGCCAGCAGCCAAGATAGGGACTATGGCCACACCTTC | CASSQDRDYGHTF
TRBJ2-3 | - | few | TRBV19 | TGTGCCAGTACTCTTAGGGCTAGCACAGATACGCAGTATTTT | CASTLRASTDTQYF
TRBJ2-7 | - | - | TRBV7-9 | TGTGCCAGCAGCGATCCTCGACTATCCCACCAGCAGTACTTC | CASSDPRLSHQQYF
TRBJ1-1 | - | few | TRBV12-3/TRBV12-4 | TGTGCCAGCAGTTTACGTGGGCCTGAAGCTTTCTTT | CASSLRGPEAFF
TRBJ1-2 | - | - | TRBV19 | TGTGCCAGTACTGGCGGGGCTAACTACGGCTACACCTTC | CASTGGANYGYTF
TRBJ2-2 | - | many | TRBV20-1 | TGCAGTGCTAGAGATCGGGACGGGTTGAAACTTGCCGGGGAGCTGTTTTTT | CSARDRDGLKLAGELFF
TRBJ2-2 | TRBD2 | many | TRBV12-3/TRBV12-4 | TGTGCCAGCAGAGGACTAGCGGGATACACCGGGGAGCTGTTTTTT | CASRGLAGYTGELFF
TRBJ2-7 | - | - | TRBV3-1 | TGTGCCAGCAGCCAAGACGGGCGGAGCTCCTACGAGCAGTACTTC | CASSQDGRSSYEQYF
TRBJ1-1 | - | - | TRBV6-2/TRBV6-3 | TGTGCCAGCAGTTACAAAGGGGCAGCTGAAGCTTTCTTT | CASSYKGAAEAFF
TRBJ2-6 | - | many | TRBV4-3 | TGCGCCAGCAGCCAAGATTCATCTGCAGGCTCTGGGGCCAACGTCCTGACTTTC | CASSQDSSAGSGANVLTF
TRBJ2-3 | TRBD2 | - | TRBV9 | TGTGCCAGCAGCGAGGGACTAGCGGGCACTACCACAGATACGCAGTATTTT | CASSEGLAGTTTDTQYF
TRBJ1-4 | - | many | TRBV7-2 | TGTGCCAGCAGCTTAGATCCGGTCGTGGCAGCGGAAACTAATGAAAAACTGTTTTTT | CASSLDPVVAAETNEKLFF
TRBJ2-3 | - | many | TRBV7-8 | TGTGCCAGCAGCTTAGCGGGGGTTACAGATACGCAGTATTTT | CASSLAGVTDTQYF
TRBJ2-1 | TRBD1 | many | TRBV4-1 | TGCGCCAGCAGTCGGACAGGGGCAAGGGAGGAGCAGTTCTTC | CASSRTGAREEQFF
TRBJ2-2 | TRBD1 | - | TRBV24-1 | TGTGCCACCAGTGATCCTAGGGACAGAGCGAACACCGGGGAGCTGTCTTTT | CATSDPRDRANTGELSF
TRBJ2-5 | - | few | TRBV27 | TGTGCCAGCAGTTTAGTAGCAGGGACCTTCCAAGAGACCCAGTACTTC | CASSLVAGTFQETQYF